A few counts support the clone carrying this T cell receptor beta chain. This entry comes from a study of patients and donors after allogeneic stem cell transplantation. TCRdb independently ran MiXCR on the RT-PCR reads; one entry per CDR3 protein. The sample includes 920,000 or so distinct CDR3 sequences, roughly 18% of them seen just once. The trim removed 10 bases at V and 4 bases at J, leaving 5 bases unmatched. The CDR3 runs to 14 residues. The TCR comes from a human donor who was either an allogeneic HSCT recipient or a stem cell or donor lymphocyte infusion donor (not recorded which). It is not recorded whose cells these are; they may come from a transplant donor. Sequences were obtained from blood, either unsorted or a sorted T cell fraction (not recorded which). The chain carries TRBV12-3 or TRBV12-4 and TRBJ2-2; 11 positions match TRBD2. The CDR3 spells CANGLAGRTGELFF. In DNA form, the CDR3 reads TGTGCCAACGGACTAGCGGGCCGCACCGGGGAGCTGTTTTTT.